This TCR beta chain was sequenced in a study of blood T cells in healthy people across ages. Study summary: For every two T cells, template switching captured about one barcoded beta molecule. Study findings and constraints: Researchers judged that diversity estimates from one million T cells fell short of true values. The fall in TCR beta diversity per million T cells was roughly linear with age.

Together with a sample-barcoded 5' primer, a J-beta primer mix was included in a second PCR lasting about 6 to 11 cycles. Each TCR beta cDNA got a 12-nucleotide random molecular identifier. TCRdb ran MiXCR on the 5' RACE reads and lists one entry per CDR3 protein. The sample carries 450,000 to 700,000 distinct CDR3 sequences, 25% to 30% recorded once. Trimming at V came to 5 bases and at J to 6 bases, leaving 6 bases not matched to a gene. The V gene's germline CDR1 is DFQATT and CDR2 SNEGSKA (reference sequence). CDR3 length: 14 residues. The table lists this clonotype with a few counts. Its cognate antigen is unknown.

The rearrangement links TRBV20-1 to TRBJ2-7; 14 nucleotides agree with TRBD2. Sequencing input: blood. The sequence was collected from a woman in her 70s in good health. CDR3 amino acids: CSAGRLAGGSEQYF. CDR3 nucleotide sequence: TGCAGTGCTGGAAGACTAGCGGGGGGGAGCGAGCAGTACTTC.